A single sample is the source of the 5 T cell receptor beta chains below, sequenced in a study of neurological immune-mediated disorders. One entry per CDR3 protein results from TCRdb running MiXCR on the 5' RACE reads. The sample yields tens of thousands of distinct CDR3 sequences, around 3.4% seen once. Material: PBMCs. The source is a woman aged 45 to 65 with multiple sclerosis.

The rearrangement uses TRBV12-3 or TRBV12-4 and TRBJ1-3, with D possibly matching TRBD1 (6 bases). The CDR3 totals 16 residues. Trimming cost V 5 bases and J 0 bases, with 14 bases left between them. The CDR3: CASSPRGRPSGNTIYF. The CDR3 nucleotides read TGTGCCAGCAGTCCTAGGGGGAGACCCTCTGGAAACACCATATATTTT.

This clonotype was counted at least ten times. V and J are TRBV10-3 and TRBJ1-2, with 8 bases matching TRBD1. V lost 0 bases, J lost 8 bases, and 8 bases stayed unmatched. The CDR3 extends over 15 amino acids. CDR1 is ENHRY and CDR2 is SYGVKD in the germline V gene. DNA of the CDR3: TGTGCCATCAGTGAGTCGGCGCAGGGGGCTGGAGGCTACACCTTC. Translation gives CAISESAQGAGGYTF.

This clonotype was seen ten or more times. The chain links TRBV20-1 to TRBJ2-7; 8 bases map to TRBD1. J was trimmed by 7 bases and V by 3 bases; bases with no gene match: 8. The CDR3 is 13 residues long. The germline V gene encodes CDR1 DFQATT and CDR2 SNEGSKA (reference sequence). CDR3 bases: TGCAGTGCTAGGCGCTCAGGGGGCCTGGAGCAGTACTTC. Encoded protein: CSARRSGGLEQYF.

This clonotype has at least ten counts. The chain's CDR3 is CASSLMGGLAGGPSSYNEQFF. In DNA form, the CDR3 reads TGTGCCAGCAGCTTAATGGGAGGACTAGCGGGGGGGCCGAGCTCCTACAATGAGCAGTTCTTC. The chain combines TRBV7-2 with TRBJ2-1; the match to TRBD2 covers 15 bases. J gave up 0 bases and V 2 bases, and 11 bases lay outside the gene matches. This CDR3 comprises 21 residues. Germline V gives CDR1 SGHTA, CDR2 FQGNSA.

This clonotype has at least ten counts. The chain joins TRBV20-1 to TRBJ2-2, with 12 bases fitting TRBD2. Per the germline V gene, CDR1 is DFQATT and CDR2 is SNEGSKA (reference sequence). With 4 bases clipped from V and 4 bases from J, the junction kept 4 bases outside the gene matches. There are 15 residues in the CDR3. The chain's CDR3 is CSATSSGGVTGELFF. The CDR3 region has the DNA TGCAGTGCTACCTCTAGCGGGGGGGTCACCGGGGAGCTGTTTTTT.